This T cell receptor (beta chain) stems from a study of CD8+ T cells in alopecia areata. Points from the study as a whole: Patients showed less clear TCR sequence sharing than mice, possibly partly because of HLA diversity. While patients received tofacitinib, many expanded lesional clones remained present in scalp and blood.

RNA was extracted and reverse transcribed into cDNA as the sequencing template. Clones were read by immunoSEQ multiplex PCR, and TCRdb kept only the in-frame ones, dropping some. In the table there are 180,000 or so clones, 40% to 55% of which are singletons. Noted treatment: oral pan-JAK inhibitor, 5-10 mg twice daily. Both peripheral blood and punch biopsies of lesional scalp skin were obtained from patients who had alopecia areata. This clone was observed a handful of times. Its specificity is not known. This TCR was sampled from a human donor with alopecia areata. Sequencing used CD8+ T cells sorted from blood, obtained at approximately week 51, from a patient treated with tofacitinib.

The CDR3 loop is CASRVTHFGYTF. CDR3 nucleotide sequence: TGTGCCAGCAGAGTAACACATTTTGGCTACACCTTC. The rearrangement joins TRBV2 to TRBJ1-2, with no clear D. In germline, CDR1 is SNHLY, CDR2 FYNNEI. V gave up 6 bases and J gave up 7 bases, with 12 bases separating them. The CDR3 has 12 residues.